This T cell receptor beta chain was captured in a study of blood T cell repertoires in COVID-19 (dated by TCRdb to 2020 to 2022). The study in broad terms: Samples covering the acute and convalescent phases of COVID-19 were provided by collaborators in the United States, Italy and Spain. The repertoires were made available in a free public database intended to serve as a resource for research on the immune response to SARS-CoV-2. Deeply sampled blood TCRbeta repertoires from subjects exposed to, actively infected with, or recovered from COVID-19 were included in the dataset. The material from the prospective study consisted of cDNA or gDNA derived from T cells, B-cell-depleted T cells, or PBMCs. The samples were drawn from the first 160 participants of the ongoing ImmuneRACE study and from 1,254 subjects provided by 6 global collaborators. Sample metadata almost always included a de-identified subject ID, COVID-19 status, age in years and sex. Where HLA class I and class II types were available, the types were taken from metadata supplied by the sample provider, not from assay-based typing. Beyond this particular receptor, the publication reports: How much clinical and demographic metadata was included differed by source and by participant, and the metadata was provided uncurated.

Points on this clone: It lacks a known antigen. The input lacks base qualities; no much larger clone sits a single base away.

Each collaborating institution followed its own protocols to collect whole blood in K2EDTA tubes. For TCRbeta analysis, collaborators shipped samples in one of three forms: frozen whole blood, isolated PBMCs, or DNA extracted from either of those sample types. TCRbeta CDR3 regions were amplified from genomic DNA by means of the immunoSEQ Assay, a bias-controlled multiplex PCR. From the authors' description of their analysis: Within the assay, amplification of reference gene primers was used to estimate how many nucleated cells each sample contained. To quantify the absolute abundance of each unique TCRbeta CDR3 rearrangement, sequence reads were collapsed and filtered. For each sample, productive Simpson clonality was calculated as the square root of Simpson's diversity index across productive rearrangements. As stored in TCRdb, this immuneACCESS dataset retains in-frame rearrangements with V and J assigned. A fraction of the clones does not appear; measured against another copy, unresolved V genes explain less than half of the discrepancy, and the remainder lacks a known reason. The D gene and trimming were derived from the DNA, and the V and J assignments and clone size from that table. For this sample there are about 97,000 clones; roughly 85% appear just once. The top ten hold 1.5% to 2% of the sample.

V was cut back by 1 base and J by 3 bases, leaving a gap of 7 bases between them. The CDR3 starts with the cysteine, ends with the phenylalanine, and has 15 residues. The kept DNA is CDR3 alone, 45 bases in frame from the first base. CDR1 and CDR2 are read off the germline V gene as MNHEY and SVGEGT. This chain joins TRBV6-2 or TRBV6-3 to TRBJ1-6; the D gene remains uncertain. The sequence derives from a woman between 65 and 79 years old with active or convalescent COVID-19. The sequenced material came from peripheral blood. The CDR3 region has the sequence CASSYYGNYNSPLHF. The DNA sequence follows: TGTGCCAGCAGTTACTACGGGAACTATAATTCACCCCTCCACTTT.